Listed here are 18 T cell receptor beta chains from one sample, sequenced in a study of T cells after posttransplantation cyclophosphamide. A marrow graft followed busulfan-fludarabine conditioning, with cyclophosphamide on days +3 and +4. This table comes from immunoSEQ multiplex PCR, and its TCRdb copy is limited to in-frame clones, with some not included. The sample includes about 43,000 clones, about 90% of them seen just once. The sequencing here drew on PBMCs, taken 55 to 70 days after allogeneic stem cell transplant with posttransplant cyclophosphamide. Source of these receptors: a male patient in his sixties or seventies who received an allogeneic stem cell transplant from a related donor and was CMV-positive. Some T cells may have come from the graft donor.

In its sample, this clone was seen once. The CDR3 spells CASSSVAGGDTQYF. CDR3 bases: TGTGCCAGCAGCTCCGTAGCGGGAGGAGATACGCAGTATTTT. This chain uses TRBV5-8 with TRBJ2-3; TRBD2 aligns across 10 bases. With 3 bases clipped from V and 5 bases from J, the junction kept 3 bases outside the gene matches. The CDR3 consists of 14 residues. Germline assignment: CDR1 SGHTS and CDR2 YDEGEE.

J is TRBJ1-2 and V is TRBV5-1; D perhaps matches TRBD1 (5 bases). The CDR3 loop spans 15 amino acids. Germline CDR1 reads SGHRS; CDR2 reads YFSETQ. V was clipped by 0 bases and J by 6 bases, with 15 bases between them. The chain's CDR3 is CASSLVTGLGNGYTF. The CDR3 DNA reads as TGCGCCAGCAGCTTGGTAACAGGCCTGGGGAATGGCTACACCTTC.

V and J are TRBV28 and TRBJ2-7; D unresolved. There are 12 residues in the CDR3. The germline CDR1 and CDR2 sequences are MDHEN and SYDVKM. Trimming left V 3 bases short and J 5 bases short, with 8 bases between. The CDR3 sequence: CASSFYRDEQYF. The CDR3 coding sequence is TGTGCCAGCAGTTTTTATCGGGACGAGCAGTACTTC.

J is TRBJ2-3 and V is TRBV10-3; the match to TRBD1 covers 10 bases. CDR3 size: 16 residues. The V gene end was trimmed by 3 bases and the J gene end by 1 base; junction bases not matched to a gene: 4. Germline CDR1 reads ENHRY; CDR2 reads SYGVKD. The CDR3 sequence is CAISDLGTGGTDTQYF. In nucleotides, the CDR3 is TGTGCCATCAGTGACCTCGGGACAGGGGGCACAGATACGCAGTATTTT.

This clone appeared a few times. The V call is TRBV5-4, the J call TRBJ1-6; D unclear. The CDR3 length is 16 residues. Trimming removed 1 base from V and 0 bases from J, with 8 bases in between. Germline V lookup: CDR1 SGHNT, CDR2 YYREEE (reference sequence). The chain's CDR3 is CASSLIGSSYNSPLHF. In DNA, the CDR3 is TGTGCCAGCAGCTTGATTGGGAGCTCCTATAATTCACCCCTCCACTTT.

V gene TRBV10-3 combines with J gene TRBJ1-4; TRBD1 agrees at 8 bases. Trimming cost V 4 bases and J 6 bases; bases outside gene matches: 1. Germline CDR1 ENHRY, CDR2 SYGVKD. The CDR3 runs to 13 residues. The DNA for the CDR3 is TGTGCCATCAGTGCGGGACAGGATGAAAAACTGTTTTTT. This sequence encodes CAISAGQDEKLFF.

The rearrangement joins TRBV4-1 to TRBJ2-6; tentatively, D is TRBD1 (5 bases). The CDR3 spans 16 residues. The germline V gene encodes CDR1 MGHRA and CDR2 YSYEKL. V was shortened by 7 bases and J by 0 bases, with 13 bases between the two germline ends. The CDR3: CASTDRQGSGANVLTF. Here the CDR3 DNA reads TGCGCCAGCACAGACCGCCAGGGCTCTGGGGCCAACGTCCTGACTTTC.

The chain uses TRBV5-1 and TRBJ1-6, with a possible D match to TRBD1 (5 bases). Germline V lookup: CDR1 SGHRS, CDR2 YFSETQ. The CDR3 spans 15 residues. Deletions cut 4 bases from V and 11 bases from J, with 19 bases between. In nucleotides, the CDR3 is TGCGCCAGCAGCGCTACCGGGACTGAGGGGACACCCCTCCACTTT. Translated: CASSATGTEGTPLHF.

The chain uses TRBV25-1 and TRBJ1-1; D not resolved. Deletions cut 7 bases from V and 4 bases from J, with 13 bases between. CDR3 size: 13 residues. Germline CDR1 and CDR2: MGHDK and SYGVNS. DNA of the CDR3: TGTGCCAGCACCAAAGGAGGTCCCACTGAAGCTTTCTTT. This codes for CASTKGGPTEAFF.

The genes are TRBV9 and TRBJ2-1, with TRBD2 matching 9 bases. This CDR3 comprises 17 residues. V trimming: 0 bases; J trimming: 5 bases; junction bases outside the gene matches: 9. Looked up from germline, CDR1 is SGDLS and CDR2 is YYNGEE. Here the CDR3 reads CASSVASAASGDNEQFF. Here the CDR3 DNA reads TGTGCCAGCAGCGTAGCGAGTGCGGCTAGCGGGGACAATGAGCAGTTCTTC.

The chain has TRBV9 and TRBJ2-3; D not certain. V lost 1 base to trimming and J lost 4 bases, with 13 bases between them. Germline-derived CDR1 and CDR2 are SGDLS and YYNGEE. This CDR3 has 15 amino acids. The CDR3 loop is CASSVSGTNADTQYF. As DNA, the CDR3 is TGTGCCAGCAGCGTATCCGGTACCAACGCAGATACGCAGTATTTT.

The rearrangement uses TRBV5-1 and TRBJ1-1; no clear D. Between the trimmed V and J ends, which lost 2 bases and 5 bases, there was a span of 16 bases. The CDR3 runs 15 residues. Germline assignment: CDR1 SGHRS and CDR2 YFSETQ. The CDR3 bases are TGCGCCAGCAGCTTAGACAAGGCACCCAGTACTGAAGCTTTCTTT. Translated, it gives CASSLDKAPSTEAFF.

For the CDR3, the DNA is TGTGCCAGCAGTGGGACAGGGGGCAACGTGTGGAAACTGTTTTTT. Residues: CASSGTGGNVWKLFF. V and J are TRBV2 and TRBJ1-4; TRBD1 aligns across 11 bases. The CDR3 covers 15 residues. Germline V gives CDR1 SNHLY, CDR2 FYNNEI. After removal of 4 bases from V and 11 bases from J, the junction contained 9 bases not matched to a gene.

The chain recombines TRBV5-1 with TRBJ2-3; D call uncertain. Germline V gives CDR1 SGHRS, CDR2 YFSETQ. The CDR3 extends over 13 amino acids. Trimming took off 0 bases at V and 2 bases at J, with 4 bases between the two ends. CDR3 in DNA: TGCGCCAGCAGCTTGGAGCCCACAGATACGCAGTATTTT. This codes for CASSLEPTDTQYF.

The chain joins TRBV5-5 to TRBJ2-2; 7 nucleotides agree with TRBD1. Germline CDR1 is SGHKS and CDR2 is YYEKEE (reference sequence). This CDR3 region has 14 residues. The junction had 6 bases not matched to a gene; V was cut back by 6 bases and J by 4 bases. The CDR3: CASTRQGFTGELFF. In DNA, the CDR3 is TGTGCCAGCACCAGACAGGGATTCACCGGGGAGCTGTTTTTT.

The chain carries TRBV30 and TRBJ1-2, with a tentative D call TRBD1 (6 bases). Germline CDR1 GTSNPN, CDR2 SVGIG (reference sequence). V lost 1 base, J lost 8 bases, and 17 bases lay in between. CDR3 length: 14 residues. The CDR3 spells CAWSEPNDRSGYTF. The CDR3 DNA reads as TGTGCCTGGAGTGAACCAAACGACAGGTCCGGCTACACCTTC.

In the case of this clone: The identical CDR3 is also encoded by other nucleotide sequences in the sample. CDR3 nucleotide sequence: TGTGCCAGCAGTGAAGCTGGCCAGGGCAATCAGCCCCAGCATTTT. As protein: CASSEAGQGNQPQHF. The chain carries TRBV6-1 and TRBJ1-5; no firm D call. The V gene's germline CDR1 is MNHNS and CDR2 SASEGT. This CDR3 comprises 15 residues. Trimming stripped 0 bases from V and 2 bases from J, with 8 bases between.

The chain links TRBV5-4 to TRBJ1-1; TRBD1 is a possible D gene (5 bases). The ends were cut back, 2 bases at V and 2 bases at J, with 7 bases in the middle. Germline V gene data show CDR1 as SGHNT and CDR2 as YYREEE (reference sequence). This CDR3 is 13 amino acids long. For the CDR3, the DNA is TGTGCCAGCAGCTTCGACAGCAACACTGAAGCTTTCTTT. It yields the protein CASSFDSNTEAFF.